Listed here are 32 T cell receptor beta chains from one sample, sequenced in a study. TCRdb used MiXCR to reprocess the 5' RACE reads, holding one entry per CDR3 protein. In the table there are around 9,000 distinct CDR3 sequences, 30% to 40% of which are singletons. Tregs were sorted as CD4+CD25+CD127-/low cells. The specimen sequenced was Tregs sorted from blood. The receptors here all came from a female donor with breast cancer.

The rearrangement joins TRBV18 to TRBJ1-6; no clear D. The length of the CDR3 is 12 residues. Germline V gives CDR1 KGHSH, CDR2 LQKENI. Trimming pared 3 bases from V and 7 bases from J, leaving 4 bases between. The CDR3 coding sequence is TGTGCCAGCTCACCGGGGAATTCACCCCTCCACTTT. It encodes CASSPGNSPLHF.

Concerning this clonotype itself: A junction boundary mismatches the germline segment, possibly from a read error. This sequence joins TRBV12-3 or TRBV12-4 and TRBJ1-5, with TRBD1 as a possible D gene (6 bases). The CDR3 loop spans 14 amino acids. The CDR3 DNA reads TGTGCCAGCAGACCGGGACGGGACAATCAGTCCCAGCATTTT. Translating it yields CASRPGRDNQSQHF.

This clonotype was observed a handful of times. The chain carries TRBV4-2 and TRBJ2-3; TRBD1 is a possible D gene (5 bases). V was clipped by 0 bases and J by 6 bases, with 16 bases between them. CDR1 is LGHNA and CDR2 is YNFKEQ in the germline V gene. This CDR3 is built from 16 residues. The CDR3 here is CASSQEVRASGDTQYF. Written as DNA, the CDR3 is TGTGCCAGCAGCCAAGAGGTTAGGGCCTCAGGGGATACGCAGTATTTT.

This clonotype came up a few times. The V call is TRBV5-6, the J call TRBJ1-4; 12 bases are shared with TRBD1. CDR1 is SGHDT and CDR2 is YYEEEE in the germline V gene. This CDR3 is 15 amino acids long. The trim removed 1 base at V and 8 bases at J, leaving 3 bases unmatched. Here the CDR3 DNA reads TGTGCCAGCAGCTTGTCCGGGACAGGGGGCGAAAAACTGTTTTTT. Its protein product is CASSLSGTGGEKLFF.

The chain employs TRBV20-1 and TRBJ2-7; D not certain. CDR1 DFQATT and CDR2 SNEGSKA come from the germline V gene (reference sequence). The CDR3 length is 16 residues. Trimming cost V 0 bases and J 2 bases, with 17 bases left between them. The CDR3 coding sequence is TGCAGTGCTAGAGATCCGACGGCGTCTGCCCCCTACGAGCAGTACTTC. It encodes CSARDPTASAPYEQYF.

Within the sample, this clonotype is medium-sized. The V and J genes are TRBV20-1 and TRBJ2-3; weak D call: TRBD2 (7 bases). Per the germline V gene, CDR1 is DFQATT and CDR2 is SNEGSKA (reference sequence). This CDR3 region has 14 residues. The germline V and J ends were trimmed by 5 bases and 0 bases, with 12 bases remaining between them. The CDR3 DNA reads TGCAGTGCTTTTGGGGGGGCCAGCACAGATACGCAGTATTTT. Encoded protein: CSAFGGASTDTQYF.

This rearrangement joins TRBV20-1 to TRBJ1-5; D ambiguous. The germline gives CDR1 DFQATT, CDR2 SNEGSKA (reference sequence). Trimming took off 0 bases at V and 7 bases at J, with 7 bases between the two ends. The length of the CDR3 is 12 residues. CDR3 coding DNA: TGCAGTGCTAGAGAGGATGGACAGCCCCAGCATTTT. It specifies CSAREDGQPQHF.

The rearrangement links TRBV20-1 to TRBJ1-3; D is unresolved. Germline CDR1 reads DFQATT; CDR2 reads SNEGSKA (reference sequence). V was trimmed by 2 bases and J by 3 bases, leaving 8 bases between them. The CDR3 covers 13 residues. The CDR3 region is CSARTGGGNTIYF. In DNA form, the CDR3 reads TGCAGTGCTAGAACCGGAGGTGGAAACACCATATATTTT.

This sequence joins TRBV18 and TRBJ1-1; D remains ambiguous. There are 12 residues in the CDR3. V was clipped by 2 bases and J by 4 bases, with 5 bases between them. CDR1 and CDR2 (germline): KGHSH, LQKENI. The CDR3 protein is CASSPEGTEAFF. CDR3 sequence (DNA): TGTGCCAGCTCACCAGAGGGCACTGAAGCTTTCTTT. The full variable domain, completed using reference TRBV18 and TRBJ1-1, is NAGVMQNPRHLVRRRGQEARLRCSPMKGHSHVYWYRQLPEEGLKFMVYLQKENIIDESGMPKERFSAEFPKEGPSILRIQQVVRGDSAAYFCASSPEGTEAFFGQGTRLTVV.

The chain has TRBV5-4 and TRBJ1-2; possibly TRBD1 for D (6 bases). V gave up 3 bases and J gave up 5 bases, with 20 bases separating them. This CDR3 has 16 residues. Germline loops: CDR1 SGHNT, CDR2 YYREEE (reference sequence). CDR3 amino acids: CASSSHFLTGPYGYTF. The DNA for the CDR3 is TGTGCCAGCAGCTCCCATTTTTTGACAGGCCCGTATGGCTACACCTTC.

This rearrangement joins TRBV7-3 to TRBJ2-7; D is perhaps TRBD1 (5 bases). CDR3 length equals 14 residues. Germline V gives CDR1 SGHTA, CDR2 FQGTGA. V shed 5 bases and J shed 2 bases, with 13 bases lying between them. CDR3 DNA sequence: TGTGCCAGCAGCGGCCACAGGATGCCCTACGAGCAGTACGTC. It is translated as CASSGHRMPYEQYV.

By share, this clonotype counts as medium-sized. The chain links TRBV20-1 to TRBJ2-5; D is unclear. This CDR3 region has 12 residues. The ends were cut back, 6 bases at V and 5 bases at J, with 13 bases in the middle. The germline V gene has CDR1 DFQATT and CDR2 SNEGSKA (reference sequence). CDR3 DNA sequence: TGCAGTGCACCAAGTTGGGTTGAGACCCAGTACTTC. It translates to CSAPSWVETQYF.

This rearrangement joins TRBV5-1 to TRBJ2-3; 8 bases are a match to TRBD1. Germline V gene lookup returns CDR1 SGHRS and CDR2 YFSETQ. The CDR3 loop spans 16 amino acids. With 4 bases clipped from V and 2 bases from J, the junction kept 9 bases outside the gene matches. CDR3 sequence: CASSPAGGAFTDTQYF. The CDR3 DNA sequence: TGCGCCAGCAGCCCGGCAGGGGGCGCGTTCACAGATACGCAGTATTTT. Filled out from reference TRBV5-1 and TRBJ2-3, the complete variable domain reads KAGVTQTPRYLIKTRGQQVTLSCSPISGHRSVSWYQQTPGQGLQFLFEYFSETQRNKGNFPGRFSGRQFSNSRSEMNVSTLELGDSALYLCASSPAGGAFTDTQYFGPGTRLTVL.

The chain combines TRBV5-5 with TRBJ2-2; D tentatively reads TRBD1 or TRBD2 (5 bases each). Germline V gives CDR1 SGHKS, CDR2 YYEKEE (reference sequence). The CDR3 consists of 16 residues. V was clipped by 0 bases and J by 4 bases, with 13 bases between them. The CDR3 loop is CASSLAPSGGTGELFF. In DNA, the CDR3 is TGTGCCAGCAGCTTGGCCCCTAGTGGGGGCACCGGGGAGCTGTTTTTT.

In regard to this clonotype: Given a much more abundant clone one base away, this may be a read error. The rearrangement uses TRBV3-1 and TRBJ1-1, with 7 bases aligning to TRBD1. The CDR3 is 17 amino acids. J lost 8 bases, V lost 5 bases, and 20 bases had no gene match. Germline V gene lookup returns CDR1 LGHDT and CDR2 YNNKEL (reference sequence). This CDR3 reads CASSEHRGFRDAREAFF. The CDR3, as DNA: TGTGCCAGCAGCGAGCACAGGGGATTTAGGGACGCACGAGAAGCTTTCTTT.

This clonotype was seen a few times. The chain links TRBV15 to TRBJ2-1, with a weak D call TRBD2 (6 bases). Germline values: CDR1 LNHNV, CDR2 YYDKDF (reference sequence). Trimming took 5 bases from V and 8 from J, leaving 25 bases between them. The CDR3 is 17 amino acids. CDR3 DNA sequence: TGTGCCACCAGCGGCCCCGCCGTAAGACTAGTGACCCATGAGCAGTTCTTC. This codes for CATSGPAVRLVTHEQFF.

Relative to its sample, this clonotype is medium-sized (0.01 to 0.1%). The rearrangement uses TRBV12-3 or TRBV12-4 and TRBJ2-1, with D perhaps matching TRBD2 (5 bases). The V gene lost 6 bases and the J gene lost 0 bases, with 18 bases spanning the gap. This CDR3 has 17 amino acids. CDR3 bases: TGTGCCAGCAGCTTGACCAGCGGAGGAAGCTCCTACAATGAGCAGTTCTTC. This encodes CASSLTSGGSSYNEQFF.

The genes are TRBV28 and TRBJ1-5; 7 bases agree with TRBD1. The V gene's germline CDR1 is MDHEN and CDR2 SYDVKM. The CDR3 totals 15 residues. Losses at the gene ends were 5 bases for V and 4 bases for J; bases not matched to a gene: 8. The CDR3 reads CASSAAGGKNQPQHF. CDR3 nucleotides: TGTGCCAGCAGTGCGGCAGGGGGAAAAAATCAGCCCCAGCATTTT.

Relative to its sample, this clonotype is medium-sized. V usage is TRBV5-1 and J usage is TRBJ1-5, with D unresolved. The CDR3 is 13 residues long. The V end was cut by 5 bases, the J end by 5 bases, with 11 bases between. Germline lookup yields CDR1 SGHRS and CDR2 YFSETQ. Here the CDR3 DNA reads TGCGCCAGCAGATTACAGCAAGATCAGCCCCAGCATTTT. It encodes CASRLQQDQPQHF. Filled out from reference TRBV5-1 and TRBJ1-5, the complete variable domain reads KAGVTQTPRYLIKTRGQQVTLSCSPISGHRSVSWYQQTPGQGLQFLFEYFSETQRNKGNFPGRFSGRQFSNSRSEMNVSTLELGDSALYLCASRLQQDQPQHFGDGTRLSIL.

A few counts support this clonotype. The J gene is TRBJ2-7, the V gene TRBV11-2; D ambiguous. Between the trimmed V and J ends, which lost 1 base and 7 bases, there was a span of 14 bases. Per germline, CDR1 SGHAT and CDR2 FQNNGV. The CDR3 consists of 14 residues. CDR3 coding DNA: TGTGCCAGCAGCTTAGTCCGTAGCCCTGGGGAGCAGTACTTC. Encoded protein: CASSLVRSPGEQYF.

A few counts support this clonotype. The chain uses TRBV20-1 and TRBJ1-4; unclear D gene. V lost 0 bases and J lost 7, with 6 bases in between. The CDR3 loop spans 12 amino acids. CDR1 and CDR2 (germline): DFQATT, SNEGSKA (reference sequence). The DNA of the CDR3 is TGCAGTGCTAGAGATCAAACTGAAAAACTGTTTTTT. It specifies CSARDQTEKLFF.

This clonotype is medium-sized in the sample. The chain has TRBV7-3 and TRBJ2-1, with 7 nucleotides matching TRBD2. CDR1 is SGHTA and CDR2 is FQGTGA in the germline V gene. V was clipped by 0 bases and J by 4 bases; unmatched bases: 15. The CDR3 has 19 amino acids. In nucleotides, the CDR3 is TGTGCCAGCAGCTTAACGTCTGGCGTGGGAGGGCGTATATACAATGAGCAGTTCTTC. Translating gives CASSLTSGVGGRIYNEQFF. The whole variable domain, remainder taken from reference TRBV7-3 and TRBJ2-1, is GAGVSQTPSNKVTEKGKYVELRCDPISGHTALYWYRQSLGQGPEFLIYFQGTGAADDSGLPNDRFFAVRPEGSVSTLKIQRTERGDSAVYLCASSLTSGVGGRIYNEQFFGPGTRLTVL.

CDR3 amino acids: CSASPGTSGAWDEQFF. The DNA of the CDR3 is TGCAGTGCTAGCCCCGGGACTAGCGGGGCCTGGGATGAGCAGTTCTTC. J is TRBJ2-1 and V is TRBV20-1; 13 positions match TRBD2. This CDR3 is built from 16 residues. V gave up 3 bases and J gave up 8 bases; unmatched junction bases: 10. The germline V gene encodes CDR1 DFQATT and CDR2 SNEGSKA (reference sequence).

Comment on this clonotype: This may arise from a read error, as a much more abundant clone is one base away. The chain uses TRBV5-1 and TRBJ2-7; 7 positions match TRBD2. The germline V gene encodes CDR1 SGHRS and CDR2 YFSETQ. This CDR3 has 16 residues. The chain's CDR3 is CASSLNVGGRAYVQYF. CDR3 sequence (DNA): TGCGCCAGCAGCTTGAACGTAGGCGGGAGAGCCTACGTGCAGTACTTC. The entire variable domain, with the rest obtained from reference TRBV5-1 and TRBJ2-7, is as follows: KAGVTQTPRYLIKTRGQQVTLSCSPISGHRSVSWYQQTPGQGLQFLFEYFSETQRNKGNFPGRFSGRQFSNSRSEMNVSTLELGDSALYLCASSLNVGGRAYVQYFGPGTRLTVT.

In its sample, this clonotype is medium-sized. This chain uses TRBV6-2 or TRBV6-3 with TRBJ1-2, with D hard to call. Germline V gene sequence: CDR1 MNHEY, CDR2 SVGEGT. The CDR3 contains 13 residues. Between the trimmed V and J ends, which lost 3 bases and 9 bases, there was a span of 14 bases. The CDR3 loop reads CASSYLGALSYTF. CDR3 DNA: TGTGCCAGCAGTTATCTAGGCGCCTTAAGCTACACCTTC.

This clonotype was found a few times. The V and J genes are TRBV4-1 and TRBJ2-2, with a weak D call TRBD1 (6 bases). With 1 base removed from V and 6 bases from J, the gap between germline ends came to 21 bases. The CDR3 is 18 amino acids. Looked up from germline, CDR1 is MGHRA and CDR2 is YSYEKL. In DNA form, the CDR3 reads TGCGCCAGCAGCCAAGCTTTCCTAGGGGGATCCTTGCCCGGGGAGCTGTTTTTT. This sequence encodes CASSQAFLGGSLPGELFF.

V is TRBV7-9 and J is TRBJ2-5; 13 bases line up with TRBD2. Germline-derived CDR1 and CDR2 are SEHNR and FQNEAQ (reference sequence). The CDR3 covers 15 residues. The J segment lost 3 bases and the V segment lost 3 bases, leaving 1 base of the junction unmatched. CDR3 loop: CASSLGTSGEETQYF. The DNA of the CDR3 is TGTGCCAGCAGCTTGGGGACTAGCGGGGAAGAGACCCAGTACTTC.

This clonotype rates as medium-sized. The gene calls are TRBV7-2 and TRBJ2-2, with TRBD2 matching 9 bases. V was pared by 3 bases and J by 6 bases, with 2 bases of the junction left unmatched. Germline loops: CDR1 SGHTA, CDR2 FQGNSA. The CDR3 is made up of 14 amino acids. This CDR3 reads CASSFSGSPGELFF. The CDR3 nucleotides are TGTGCCAGCAGCTTTAGCGGGAGCCCCGGGGAGCTGTTTTTT.

As for this clonotype: A much larger clone is a single base away; this may be a read error. The chain has TRBV20-1 and TRBJ2-3; 13 bases fit TRBD2. The CDR3 is made up of 17 amino acids. The V gene's germline CDR1 is DFQATT and CDR2 SNEGSKA (reference sequence). The CDR3 DNA follows: TGCAGTCCCAGGACTAGCGGGAGATGGGGACACACAGATGCGCAGTATTTT. Translating it yields CSPRTSGRWGHTDAQYF.

J is TRBJ2-3 and V is TRBV11-3; D is perhaps TRBD1 (5 bases). V was shortened by 1 base and J by 4 bases, with 9 bases between the two germline ends. CDR3 length: 14 residues. Germline V lookup: CDR1 SGHNT, CDR2 YENEEA. The CDR3, as DNA: TGTGCCAGCAGCTTAGGGCAGGGCTCAGATACGCAGTATTTT. As protein: CASSLGQGSDTQYF. Using reference TRBV11-3 and TRBJ2-3 for the parts outside the CDR3, the full variable domain is EAGVVQSPRYKIIEKKQPVAFWCNPISGHNTLYWYLQNLGQGPELLIRYENEEAVDDSQLPKDRFSAERLKGVDSTLKIQPAELGDSAVYLCASSLGQGSDTQYFGPGTRLTVL.

This clonotype was detected only a few times. V gene TRBV20-1 combines with J gene TRBJ2-6; D perhaps matches TRBD2 (6 bases). CDR3 length: 14 residues. V was pared by 3 bases and J by 3 bases, with 9 bases between. Germline lookup yields CDR1 DFQATT and CDR2 SNEGSKA (reference sequence). The CDR3 spells CSARLGGGANVLTF. Written as DNA, the CDR3 is TGCAGTGCTAGGCTGGGGGGTGGGGCCAACGTCCTGACTTTC.

V usage is TRBV4-2 and J usage is TRBJ1-4; the D gene is possibly TRBD1 (5 bases). The germline gives CDR1 LGHNA, CDR2 YNFKEQ. V lost 1 base, J lost 8 bases, and 11 bases lay in between. The CDR3 length is 14 residues. This CDR3 is CASSQGQGGEKLFF. DNA of the CDR3: TGTGCCAGCAGCCAAGGCCAGGGAGGGGAAAAACTGTTTTTT.